These T cell receptor beta chains were read from a single sample in a study of blood T cells in healthy people across ages. Using its own MiXCR run on the 5' RACE reads, TCRdb lists one record per CDR3 protein. The sample yields about a million distinct CDR3 sequences, roughly 51% seen once. Sequencing was carried out using blood. The receptors were sampled from a woman in her sixties or seventies in good health. Each CDR3 is given with its conserved first and last residue. Each record gives: D gene, clone size, V gene, J gene, CDR3 protein, CDR3 DNA. D genes are given only for firm matches. Expanded clones are given a class, and other clones once, few, many or no size at all.

D: NA; size: NA; V: TRBV12-3/TRBV12-4; J: TRBJ1-1; CDR3: CASSPDASGAFF; DNA: TGTGCCAGCAGTCCAGACGCAAGTGGTGCTTTCTTT
D: NA; size: NA; V: TRBV5-1; J: TRBJ2-7; CDR3: CASSLVRAHGNKHEQYF; DNA: TGCGCCAGCAGCTTGGTCAGGGCCCACGGGAATAAGCACGAGCAGTACTTC
D: NA; size: NA; V: TRBV5-1; J: TRBJ2-7; CDR3: CASSPGPGTNEQYF; DNA: TGCGCCAGCAGCCCCGGACCCGGCACGAATGAGCAGTACTTC
D: NA; size: few; V: TRBV12-3/TRBV12-4; J: TRBJ2-1; CDR3: CASSPMREQFF; DNA: TGTGCCAGCAGTCCGATGCGTGAGCAGTTCTTC
D: NA; size: few; V: TRBV7-9; J: TRBJ2-3; CDR3: CAILPDTQYF; DNA: TGTGCCATCTTGCCAGATACGCAGTATTTT
D: TRBD2; size: few; V: TRBV24-1; J: TRBJ2-3; CDR3: CATSDSGTTADTQYF; DNA: TGTGCCACCAGTGATTCCGGGACTACGGCAGATACGCAGTATTTT
D: TRBD1; size: NA; V: TRBV9; J: TRBJ2-5; CDR3: CASSGRQGTVAETQYF; DNA: TGTGCCAGCAGCGGCCGACAGGGAACGGTCGCAGAGACCCAGTACTTC
D: TRBD2; size: NA; V: TRBV3-1; J: TRBJ2-7; CDR3: CASSLQAGAYEQYF; DNA: TGTGCCAGCAGCCTACAGGCGGGGGCCTACGAGCAGTACTTC
D: NA; size: NA; V: TRBV20-1; J: TRBJ1-2; CDR3: CSASPWDLGGYTF; DNA: TGCAGTGCTAGCCCCTGGGACCTTGGAGGCTACACCTTC
D: TRBD2; size: NA; V: TRBV29-1; J: TRBJ2-3; CDR3: CSVGAASGVRDTQYF; DNA: TGCAGCGTTGGAGCGGCTAGCGGGGTGAGAGATACGCAGTATTTT
D: TRBD2; size: NA; V: TRBV10-3; J: TRBJ2-3; CDR3: CAISPTSGRARNTQYF; DNA: TGTGCCATCAGTCCAACTAGCGGGAGGGCCAGGAATACGCAGTATTTT
D: NA; size: few; V: TRBV7-8; J: TRBJ2-7; CDR3: CASSRPFALTSYEQYF; DNA: TGTGCCAGCAGCCGTCCCTTCGCGCTTACATCCTACGAGCAGTACTTC
D: TRBD1; size: NA; V: TRBV29-1; J: TRBJ1-2; CDR3: CSVQTGVGYGYTF; DNA: TGCAGCGTACAAACAGGGGTCGGATATGGCTACACCTTC
D: TRBD1; size: NA; V: TRBV7-2; J: TRBJ1-2; CDR3: CASSDGQEGTGYTF; DNA: TGTGCCAGCAGCGACGGACAGGAGGGTACTGGCTACACCTTC
D: TRBD1; size: few; V: TRBV29-1; J: TRBJ1-2; CDR3: CSAKLRPRDSYSYGYTF; DNA: TGCAGCGCCAAACTCAGACCCCGGGACAGCTATTCCTATGGCTACACCTTC
D: NA; size: NA; V: TRBV12-3/TRBV12-4; J: TRBJ2-3; CDR3: CASSDVTDTQYF; DNA: TGTGCCAGCAGTGATGTCACAGATACGCAGTATTTT
D: TRBD2; size: NA; V: TRBV29-1; J: TRBJ2-1; CDR3: CSVGGRGNEQFF; DNA: TGCAGCGTTGGCGGGAGGGGGAATGAGCAGTTCTTC
D: NA; size: NA; V: TRBV6-2/TRBV6-3; J: TRBJ2-5; CDR3: CASSKLAQLGETQYF; DNA: TGTGCCAGCAGTAAACTAGCTCAACTTGGGGAGACCCAGTACTTC
D: NA; size: NA; V: TRBV19; J: TRBJ2-7; CDR3: CASSKGFTYEQYF; DNA: TGTGCCAGTAGTAAAGGGTTCACCTACGAGCAGTACTTC